These 24 T cell receptor beta chains originate from one sample sequenced in a study of cytomegalovirus exposure and HLA in healthy donors. The primer mix had 60 Vbeta and 13 Jbeta primers. Profiling relied on immunoSEQ multiplex PCR, and the TCRdb table lists in-frame clones only, not all of them. The sample holds around 170,000 clones, around four fifths seen once. Specimen: PBMCs. These receptors all stem from a woman aged 18-29 years in good health and CMV-seronegative.

The rearrangement uses TRBV9 and TRBJ1-2; D perhaps matches TRBD1 (5 bases). Trimming took off 0 bases at V and 10 bases at J, with 10 bases between the two ends. The V gene's germline CDR1 is SGDLS and CDR2 YYNGEE. There are 12 residues in the CDR3. DNA of the CDR3: TGTGCCAGCAGCGTAGTTGAAGGGGTCTACACCTTC. The encoded protein is CASSVVEGVYTF. Full variable domain (missing parts from reference TRBV9 and TRBJ1-2): DSGVTQTPKHLITATGQRVTLRCSPRSGDLSVYWYQQSLDQGLQFLIQYYNGEERAKGNILERFSAQQFPDLHSELNLSSLELGDSALYFCASSVVEGVYTFGSGTRLTVV.

The V call is TRBV4-2, the J call TRBJ1-2; D perhaps matches TRBD1 (5 bases). V gave up 3 bases and J gave up 1 base, with 12 bases separating them. The CDR3 length is 15 residues. Germline values: CDR1 LGHNA, CDR2 YNFKEQ. The CDR3 here is CASSHPTGLNYGYTF. The CDR3 nucleotides read TGTGCCAGCAGCCATCCTACAGGTCTTAACTATGGCTACACCTTC.

The gene calls are TRBV6-5 and TRBJ1-3, with D tentatively TRBD1 (5 bases). Deletions cut 3 bases from V and 4 bases from J, with 13 bases between. Germline values: CDR1 MNHEY, CDR2 SVGAGI. This CDR3 spans 15 amino acids. CDR3 in DNA: TGTGCCAGCAGTTATCGGGACTTTTCCGGAAACACCATATATTTT. Amino acids: CASSYRDFSGNTIYF.

CDR3 amino acids: CASSIPGTGDQETQYF. Here the CDR3 DNA reads TGTGCCAGCAGCATTCCCGGGACAGGGGACCAAGAGACCCAGTACTTC. The V call is TRBV7-9, the J call TRBJ2-5; 10 nucleotides align to TRBD1. The CDR3 length is 16 residues. Germline-derived CDR1 and CDR2 are SEHNR and FQNEAQ (reference sequence). J gave up 0 bases and V 5 bases, and 6 bases lay outside the gene matches.

The CDR3 reads CASTEFLGRDEKLFF. CDR3 nucleotide sequence: TGTGCCAGCACTGAGTTTCTAGGGAGGGATGAAAAACTGTTTTTT. The chain recombines TRBV6-5 with TRBJ1-4, with D unclear. The germline V gene has CDR1 MNHEY and CDR2 SVGAGI. The CDR3 totals 15 residues. V gave up 7 bases and J gave up 6 bases, with 18 bases separating them.

The chain joins TRBV25-1 to TRBJ1-1, with a possible D match to TRBD1 (5 bases). The CDR3 spans 17 residues. CDR1 and CDR2 (germline): MGHDK, SYGVNS. V lost 7 bases and J lost 3, with 24 bases in between. As DNA, the CDR3 is TGTGCCAGCACTAGTACTAAGGGGAGGTCGTTGGACACTGAAGCTTTCTTT. It codes for CASTSTKGRSLDTEAFF.

The J gene is TRBJ2-1, the V gene TRBV7-2; 11 nucleotides line up with TRBD2. V lost 4 bases and J lost 0; bases outside the gene matches: 5. The CDR3 runs 17 residues. Germline CDR1 and CDR2: SGHTA and FQGNSA. This CDR3 is CASSWTLAGGSYNEQFF. The CDR3 DNA reads TGTGCCAGCAGCTGGACCCTAGCGGGGGGCTCCTACAATGAGCAGTTCTTC.

The chain employs TRBV19 and TRBJ2-5; TRBD1 agrees at 7 bases. Germline CDR1 LNHDA, CDR2 SQIVND (reference sequence). The CDR3 has 17 residues. With V trimmed by 0 bases and J by 2 bases, 9 bases remained unmatched. The CDR3 protein is CASSIDFGTEKQETQYF. CDR3 DNA sequence: TGTGCCAGTAGTATAGATTTCGGGACAGAGAAACAAGAGACCCAGTACTTC.

This chain joins TRBV2 and TRBJ1-2, with 11 bases matching TRBD1. V was pared by 6 bases and J by 7 bases, with 7 bases of the junction left unmatched. Germline CDR1 reads SNHLY; CDR2 reads FYNNEI. The CDR3 runs to 14 residues. The CDR3 region is CASRGQGAGSGYTF. As DNA, the CDR3 is TGTGCCAGCAGAGGACAGGGGGCAGGCTCTGGCTACACCTTC.

The chain uses TRBV28 and TRBJ2-5, with D unresolved. This CDR3 contains 14 residues. The germline V gene has CDR1 MDHEN and CDR2 SYDVKM. Trimming pared 5 bases from V and 5 bases from J, leaving 15 bases between. CDR3 bases: TGTGCCAGCAGTCCAATAATCTATCGGGAGACCCAGTACTTC. Encoded protein: CASSPIIYRETQYF.

The CDR3 DNA sequence: TGTGCCAGCAGTGCCGGGACAGGGGTGTTTGAAAAACTGTTTTTT. It yields the protein CASSAGTGVFEKLFF. The rearrangement joins TRBV2 to TRBJ1-4; 10 bases map to TRBD1. This CDR3 is built from 15 residues. CDR1 and CDR2 (germline): SNHLY, FYNNEI. J was trimmed by 7 bases and V by 4 bases; bases with no gene match: 6.

The chain joins TRBV19 to TRBJ1-5, with 8 bases aligning to TRBD1. This CDR3 spans 15 amino acids. From germline, CDR1 is LNHDA and CDR2 SQIVND (reference sequence). V dropped 7 bases and J dropped 7; count of bases not matched to a gene: 12. The CDR3 region has the DNA TGTGCCAGTAAAGTGGGACAGGAGATCTTCCAGCCCCAGCATTTT. Translating gives CASKVGQEIFQPQHF.

This clone was observed a single time. This rearrangement joins TRBV6-4 to TRBJ2-3, with 7 bases identical to TRBD1. Trimming at V came to 2 bases and at J to 3 bases, leaving 2 bases not matched to a gene. The CDR3 is made up of 14 amino acids. Germline assignment: CDR1 MRHNA and CDR2 SNTAGT. The CDR3 sequence is CASSDRTGTDTQYF. The CDR3, as DNA: TGTGCCAGCAGTGACCGGACAGGAACAGATACGCAGTATTTT.

This chain joins TRBV29-1 and TRBJ2-7, with 10 nucleotides matching TRBD1. V was pared by 2 bases and J by 2 bases, with 6 bases of the junction left unmatched. The germline V gene has CDR1 SQVTM and CDR2 ANQGSEA. The CDR3 is 15 residues long. CDR3 residues: CSVEIRDRGPYEQYF. The CDR3 bases are TGCAGCGTTGAAATCCGGGACAGGGGACCCTACGAGCAGTACTTC.

This clone was observed a few times. This chain connects TRBV28 to TRBJ1-5; perhaps TRBD1 as D (5 bases). The CDR3 is made up of 12 amino acids. Between the trimmed V and J ends, which lost 4 bases and 11 bases, there was a span of 12 bases. Germline CDR1 and CDR2: MDHEN and SYDVKM. In nucleotides, the CDR3 is TGTGCCAGCAGTTACCCTACGGGGGCCCAGCATTTT. This encodes CASSYPTGAQHF.

The chain recombines TRBV7-9 with TRBJ1-4; TRBD1 aligns across 7 bases. The germline CDR1 and CDR2 sequences are SEHNR and FQNEAQ (reference sequence). With 8 bases clipped from V and 8 bases from J, the junction kept 8 bases outside the gene matches. This CDR3 has 13 residues. CDR3 region: CASGKDRTEKLFF. The CDR3 nucleotides read TGTGCCAGCGGGAAGGACAGGACGGAAAAACTGTTTTTT.

This rearrangement joins TRBV18 to TRBJ2-3, with 7 bases that match TRBD2. This CDR3 spans 15 amino acids. J gave up 3 bases and V 2 bases, and 5 bases lay outside the gene matches. The germline V gene encodes CDR1 KGHSH and CDR2 LQKENI. CDR3 nucleotide sequence: TGTGCCAGCTCACCAGGGCGGGAGAAGACAGATACGCAGTATTTT. This gives the protein CASSPGREKTDTQYF.

This chain connects TRBV2 to TRBJ1-4; possibly TRBD1 for D (6 bases). The CDR3 totals 13 residues. The V gene's germline CDR1 is SNHLY and CDR2 FYNNEI. Trimming took off 8 bases at V and 6 bases at J, with 13 bases between the two ends. CDR3 loop: CASQRGRDEKLFF. The CDR3, as DNA: TGTGCCAGCCAGAGGGGGAGAGATGAAAAACTGTTTTTT. Full variable domain (rest looked up from reference TRBV2 and TRBJ1-4): EPEVTQTPSHQVTQMGQEVILRCVPISNHLYFYWYRQILGQKVEFLVSFYNNEISEKSEIFDDQFSVERPDGSNFTLKIRSTKLEDSAMYFCASQRGRDEKLFFGSGTQLSVL.

This clone was seen more than once but under ten times. J is TRBJ1-1 and V is TRBV7-9, with 7 nucleotides matching TRBD1. CDR1 is SEHNR and CDR2 is FQNEAQ in the germline V gene (reference sequence). This CDR3 region has 15 residues. V was pared by 5 bases and J by 7 bases, with 13 bases of the junction left unmatched. CDR3 protein: CASSLWVRGQNEAFF. CDR3 nucleotides: TGTGCCAGCAGCCTATGGGTTAGGGGGCAGAATGAAGCTTTCTTT.

The chain couples TRBV4-2 to TRBJ2-1; 9 bases match TRBD1. The CDR3 runs 15 residues. Germline assignment: CDR1 LGHNA and CDR2 YNFKEQ. V dropped 4 bases and J dropped 4; count of bases not matched to a gene: 5. The CDR3 region is CASSPGTGYYNEQFF. The CDR3 DNA follows: TGTGCCAGCAGCCCCGGGACAGGGTATTACAATGAGCAGTTCTTC.

This rearrangement joins TRBV6-5 to TRBJ2-7; no clear D. Deletions cut 4 bases from V and 5 bases from J, with 6 bases between. Germline V lookup: CDR1 MNHEY, CDR2 SVGAGI. The CDR3 is 11 amino acids. CDR3 in DNA: TGTGCCAGCAGTTCAGTCCACGAGCAGTACTTC. As protein: CASSSVHEQYF.

This chain uses TRBV5-1 with TRBJ2-7, with 9 bases aligning to TRBD1. Germline CDR1 is SGHRS and CDR2 is YFSETQ. Germline trimming cut 4 bases from V and 7 bases from J; bases unmatched to any gene: 9. The CDR3 has 14 amino acids. The CDR3 DNA is TGCGCCAGCAGCGATCGGGACAGGGAGTTTGAGCAGTACTTC. This encodes CASSDRDREFEQYF.

The chain recombines TRBV6-5 with TRBJ1-2; 9 bases are shared with TRBD1. Germline V gene data show CDR1 as MNHEY and CDR2 as SVGAGI. The CDR3 runs 12 residues. Germline trimming cut 6 bases from V and 4 bases from J; bases unmatched to any gene: 0. CDR3 sequence (DNA): TGTGCCAGCAGGGGACAGGGCTATGGCTACACCTTC. Its translation is CASRGQGYGYTF.

The gene calls are TRBV11-2 and TRBJ1-5; D gene ambiguous. Trimming stripped 5 bases from V and 2 bases from J, with 10 bases between. Per the germline V gene, CDR1 is SGHAT and CDR2 is FQNNGV. The CDR3 runs 14 residues. CDR3 in DNA: TGTGCCAGCAGCCCCCTGGGCGGCAATCAGCCCCAGCATTTT. It specifies CASSPLGGNQPQHF.